The rows below give T cell receptor beta chains drawn from one sample of a study of CD8 T cells in ankylosing spondylitis. MiXCR, run by TCRdb on the 5' RACE reads, gives a single entry per CDR3 protein. The sample has hundreds of thousands of distinct CDR3 sequences; about 12% are singletons. Sequenced input: blood, either unsorted or a sorted T cell fraction (not recorded which). These receptors were collected from a male donor with ankylosing spondylitis. The CDR3 runs from the conserved cysteine through the conserved F or W. A D gene is named only where the DNA matches it firmly. Size tells how often a clone was seen (once, few, many) or the class of an expanded clone, and some rows leave it out.

TRBV20-1,NA,TRBJ1-2,NA,CSARDRDNYGYTF,TGCAGTGCTAGGGACCGGGATAACTATGGCTACACCTTC
TRBV5-1,NA,TRBJ1-5,many,CASSLGLNSNQPQHF,TGCGCCAGCAGCTTGGGACTGAATAGCAATCAGCCCCAGCATTTT
TRBV7-2,TRBD2,TRBJ2-7,few,CASSLELAGVHEQYF,TGTGCCAGCAGCTTAGAGCTAGCGGGAGTTCACGAGCAGTACTTC
TRBV5-1,NA,TRBJ1-2,many,CASTFGRDGYGYTF,TGCGCCAGCACCTTCGGGAGGGATGGCTATGGCTACACCTTC
TRBV30,NA,TRBJ2-3,few,CAWSTTGDTQYF,TGTGCCTGGAGTACAACAGGAGATACGCAGTATTTT
TRBV6-2/TRBV6-3,TRBD2,TRBJ2-2,few,CASSYSGGRADTGELFF,TGTGCCAGCAGTTACTCTGGCGGGAGGGCCGACACCGGGGAGCTGTTTTTT
TRBV19,TRBD2,TRBJ2-7,NA,CASSRGGGEQYF,TGTGCCAGCAGTCGGGGGGGCGGCGAGCAGTACTTC
TRBV4-2,NA,TRBJ2-2,few,CASSQEAPTSATSNTGELFF,TGTGCCAGCAGCCAAGAGGCCCCGACTAGTGCCACGTCGAACACCGGGGAGCTGTTTTTT
TRBV7-8,NA,TRBJ1-4,few,CASSLAMGQKLFF,TGTGCCAGCAGCTTAGCTATGGGTCAAAAACTGTTTTTT
TRBV10-3,TRBD1,TRBJ2-7,few,CAISESRTGSYEQYF,TGTGCCATCAGTGAGTCTAGGACAGGGTCTTACGAGCAGTACTTC
TRBV9,TRBD1,TRBJ2-5,NA,CASSPTGVETQYF,TGTGCCAGCAGCCCGACAGGGGTGGAGACCCAGTACTTC
TRBV20-1,NA,TRBJ1-5,NA,CSGNPVGEGNQPQHF,TGCAGTGGAAATCCTGTGGGAGAAGGGAATCAGCCCCAGCATTTT
TRBV5-1,NA,TRBJ2-4,few,CASSLDTTAKNIQYF,TGCGCCAGCAGCTTGGACACTACTGCCAAAAACATTCAGTACTTC
TRBV3-1,NA,TRBJ1-6,many,CASSQGAGSRNSPLHF,TGTGCCAGCAGCCAAGGTGCGGGGTCTCGGAATTCACCCCTCCACTTT
TRBV12-3/TRBV12-4,NA,TRBJ2-7,few,CASRRSGGSYEQYF,TGTGCCAGCCGACGCTCCGGGGGCTCCTACGAGCAGTACTTC
TRBV20-1,TRBD2,TRBJ2-7,few,CSAPGLAGDGEQYF,TGCAGTGCGCCCGGGCTAGCGGGAGATGGCGAGCAGTACTTC
TRBV7-2,TRBD1,TRBJ2-7,few,CASSFPGQGSYEQYF,TGTGCCAGCAGCTTCCCGGGACAGGGGTCCTACGAGCAGTACTTC
TRBV20-1,NA,TRBJ2-2,NA,CSARRQTLNTGELFF,TGCAGTGCTAGAAGACAGACTCTGAACACCGGGGAGCTGTTTTTT
TRBV5-1,NA,TRBJ1-1,few,CASSLRARDTEAFF,NA
TRBV6-6,TRBD2,TRBJ2-2,many,CASSSSGTGELFF,TGTGCCAGCAGTTCTAGCGGCACCGGGGAGCTGTTTTTT
TRBV20-1,TRBD2,TRBJ2-7,NA,CSAEGLAGAIDEQYF,TGCAGTGCTGAGGGACTAGCGGGAGCCATCGACGAGCAGTACTTC
TRBV7-2,NA,TRBJ2-1,few,CASSFVGGSYNEQFF,TGTGCCAGCAGCTTTGTGGGAGGCTCCTACAATGAGCAGTTCTTC
TRBV29-1,TRBD2,TRBJ2-1,few,CTSLTSANEQFF,TGCACCTCACTGACTAGCGCCAATGAGCAGTTCTTC
TRBV10-1,NA,TRBJ2-1,NA,CASSESMAGSNEQFF,TGCGCCAGCAGTGAGAGTATGGCGGGGTCCAATGAGCAGTTCTTC
TRBV11-2,NA,TRBJ2-3,many,CASSPGRRTDTQYF,TGTGCCAGCAGCCCCGGACGTCGCACAGATACGCAGTATTTT
TRBV7-9,NA,TRBJ2-1,few,CASSSRFNEQFF,TGTGCCAGCAGCTCCCGGTTTAATGAGCAGTTCTTC
TRBV24-1,NA,TRBJ2-6,few,CAAAYSGANVLTF,TGTGCCGCCGCGTACTCTGGGGCCAACGTCCTGACTTTC
TRBV20-1,NA,TRBJ2-1,NA,CSASDRSSYNEQFF,TGCAGTGCTAGTGACAGGAGCTCCTACAATGAGCAGTTCTTC
TRBV20-1,NA,TRBJ2-7,few,CSARDPRIGTPDMIF,TGCAGTGCTAGAGATCCGAGAATCGGGACCCCGGATATGATCTTC
TRBV5-1,NA,TRBJ2-1,NA,CASAHREYAYNEQFF,TGCGCCAGCGCACACAGGGAGTACGCCTACAATGAGCAGTTCTTC
TRBV24-1,NA,TRBJ1-5,few,CATSDVPSNQPQHF,TGTGCCACCAGTGATGTCCCAAGCAATCAGCCCCAGCATTTT
TRBV24-1,NA,TRBJ2-1,few,CATSDPGGLDGYEQFF,TGTGCCACCAGTGATCCGGGCGGGCTTGACGGTTACGAGCAGTTCTTC
TRBV20-1,TRBD2,TRBJ2-7,NA,CSATPLAGKGSNEQYF,TGCAGTGCTACCCCGTTAGCGGGAAAAGGCTCCAACGAGCAGTACTTC
TRBV12-3/TRBV12-4,NA,TRBJ1-1,NA,CASSLADTRYTEAFF,TGTGCCAGCAGTTTAGCGGACACCCGATACACTGAAGCTTTCTTT
TRBV6-1,NA,TRBJ1-3,NA,CASSLQGPFSGNTIYF,TGTGCCAGCAGTCTTCAGGGACCCTTCTCTGGAAACACCATATATTTT
TRBV7-8,NA,TRBJ2-1,few,CASSPEGLASYNEQFF,TGTGCCAGCAGCCCCGAGGGCCTAGCCTCCTACAATGAGCAGTTCTTC
TRBV29-1,NA,TRBJ2-3,NA,CSVEGAGGTDTQYF,TGCAGCGTTGAAGGGGCAGGGGGCACAGATACGCAGTATTTT
TRBV12-3/TRBV12-4,NA,TRBJ2-6,many,CASSSSQANVLTF,TGTGCCAGCAGCTCCTCACAGGCCAACGTCCTGACTTTC
TRBV28,NA,TRBJ1-2,few,CASSPIGTGNGYTF,TGTGCCAGCAGCCCGATAGGGACGGGGAATGGCTACACCTTC
TRBV6-5,NA,TRBJ2-1,few,CASSYSRRTDYNEQFF,TGTGCCAGCAGTTACTCGCGAAGGACAGACTACAATGAGCAGTTCTTC
TRBV20-1,NA,TRBJ2-5,many,CSADQPGLQETQYF,TGCAGTGCTGACCAGCCGGGACTCCAAGAGACCCAGTACTTC
TRBV7-2,NA,TRBJ2-4,many,CASSLEVAVAKNIQYF,TGTGCCAGCAGCTTAGAGGTAGCGGTAGCCAAAAACATTCAGTACTTC
TRBV7-2,NA,TRBJ1-1,many,CASSLGSGSNTEAFF,TGTGCCAGCAGCTTAGGGTCAGGGAGTAACACTGAAGCTTTCTTT
TRBV6-7,NA,TRBJ2-2,few,CASSSPFWTLIYAGELFF,TGTGCCAGCAGTTCTCCTTTTTGGACTCTCATCTACGCCGGGGAGCTGTTTTTT
TRBV7-8,NA,TRBJ2-3,NA,CASSPRRVFRPSTDTQYF,TGTGCCAGCAGCCCACGCCGGGTTTTCCGCCCTAGCACAGATACGCAGTATTTT
TRBV20-1,TRBD2,TRBJ2-2,NA,CSASGRLTSGRAPGELFF,TGCAGTGCTTCAGGGCGACTTACTAGCGGGAGGGCCCCCGGGGAGCTGTTTTTT
TRBV5-1,NA,TRBJ1-3,few,CASSLAGHLSGNTIYF,TGCGCCAGCAGCTTGGCCGGACACCTCTCTGGAAACACCATATATTTT
TRBV18,NA,TRBJ1-3,NA,CASSPKGYSGNTIYF,TGTGCCAGCTCACCAAAGGGGTACTCTGGAAACACCATATATTTT
TRBV15,TRBD1,TRBJ2-3,NA,CATSTHDRGLTDTQYF,TGTGCCACCAGCACCCACGACAGGGGGTTGACAGATACGCAGTATTTT
TRBV6-1,TRBD1,TRBJ1-2,few,CATQTGDYYGYTF,TGTGCCACCCAGACAGGGGATTACTATGGCTACACCTTC
TRBV11-3,NA,TRBJ1-3,few,CASSLDREGNTIYF,TGTGCCAGCAGCTTAGATCGAGAGGGAAACACCATATATTTT
TRBV12-3/TRBV12-4,NA,TRBJ2-2,many,CASSLWRTGELFF,TGTGCCAGCAGTTTATGGCGAACCGGGGAGCTGTTTTTT